This T cell receptor (beta chain) came from a study of blood T cell repertoires in COVID-19. Losses at the gene ends were 7 bases for V and 6 bases for J; bases not matched to a gene: 8. The CDR3 contains 14 residues. CDR1 and CDR2 from the germline V gene are MDHEN and SYDVKM. Clones were sequenced by immunoSEQ multiplex PCR, and TCRdb holds only the in-frame ones, with some missing. This sample has 55,000 to 90,000 clones, with around 83% found just once. The sequence was collected from an elderly woman with active or convalescent COVID-19. The sample comprised peripheral blood. V gene TRBV28 combines with J gene TRBJ1-4; TRBD1 matches at 7 bases. CDR3 in amino acids: CASTKGQTYEKLFF. The CDR3 nucleotides are TGTGCCAGCACCAAGGGACAGACCTATGAAAAACTGTTTTTT. The full variable domain, in which reference TRBV28 and TRBJ1-4 provide the parts outside the CDR3, is DVKVTQSSRYLVKRTGEKVFLECVQDMDHENMFWYRQDPGLGLRLIYFSYDVKMKEKGDIPEGYSVSREKKERFSLILESASTNQTSMYLCASTKGQTYEKLFFGSGTQLSVL.